This T cell receptor (beta chain) comes out of a study of blood T cells in healthy people across ages. Study results and caveats: Long-lived donors carried more naive CD4+ cells and greater diversity than aged donors. Diversity of TCR beta correlated strongly with naive T cell percentage. Per million T cells, TCR beta diversity dropped about linearly as age rose.

This clonotype has ten or more counts. Its antigen is not identified. V was cut by 3 bases and J by 2 bases, with 8 bases left in between. This CDR3 contains 15 residues. Sample-barcoded 5' priming and a J-beta primer mix drove a second PCR of about 6 to 12 cycles. Each CDR3 protein gets one entry after TCRdb re-called the 5' RACE reads with MiXCR. The repertoire consists of some 710,000 distinct CDR3 sequences, with 46% occurring once and the leading ten covering 15% to 20%. Isolation per sample recovered at least 6 million PBMCs. Specimen: blood. The TCR comes from an elderly man in good health. The V gene is TRBV12-3 or TRBV12-4, the J gene TRBJ2-6; tentative D call: TRBD1 (6 bases). CDR3 nucleotide sequence: TGTGCCAGCAGTTTGGCAGGGGCTGGGGCCAACGTCCTGACTTTC. Its translation: CASSLAGAGANVLTF.